The entry below gives a single T cell receptor (beta chain) sequence along with its context. This entry is derived from a study of cytomegalovirus exposure and HLA in healthy donors. A multiplex PCR was run with 60 Vbeta primers and 13 Jbeta primers. Measured with immunoSEQ multiplex PCR; TCRdb has only the in-frame clones, and not every one. The repertoire holds roughly 220,000 clones, with 75% as singletons. There are 12 residues in the CDR3. CDR1 and CDR2 (germline): SGHRS, YFSETQ. Deletions cut 3 bases from V and 0 bases from J, with 3 bases between. The origin of this receptor is a woman aged 25 to 39 in good health and CMV-seronegative. The sequencing input was PBMCs. The J gene is TRBJ2-5, the V gene TRBV5-1; D remains ambiguous. The CDR3 DNA reads as TGCGCCAGCAGCTCTCACCAAGAGACCCAGTACTTC. Translated: CASSSHQETQYF.